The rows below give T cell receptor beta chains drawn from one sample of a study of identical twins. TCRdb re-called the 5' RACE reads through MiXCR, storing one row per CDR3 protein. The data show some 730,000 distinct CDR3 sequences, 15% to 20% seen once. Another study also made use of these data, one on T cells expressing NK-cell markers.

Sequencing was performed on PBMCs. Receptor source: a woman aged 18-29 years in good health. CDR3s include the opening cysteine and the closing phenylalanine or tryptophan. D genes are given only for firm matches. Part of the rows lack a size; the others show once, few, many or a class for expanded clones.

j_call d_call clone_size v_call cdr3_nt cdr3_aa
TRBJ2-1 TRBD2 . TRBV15 TGTGCCACCAGCAGAGTCCGGACTAGCGGGGGGGCCTACAATGAGCAGTTCTTC CATSRVRTSGGAYNEQFF
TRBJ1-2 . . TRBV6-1 TGTGCCAGCAGCCCTTCAGCGGTCCATGGCTACACCTTC CASSPSAVHGYTF
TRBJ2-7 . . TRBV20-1 TGCAGTGCTAGGGACTACGGTGGACCGAACTCCTACGAGCAGTACTTC CSARDYGGPNSYEQYF
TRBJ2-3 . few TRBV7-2 TGTGCCAGCCGGGAGAATGTGAATACGCAGTATTTT CASRENVNTQYF
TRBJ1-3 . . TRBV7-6 TGTGCCAGCACCGTCAGCTCTGGAAACACCATATATTTT CASTVSSGNTIYF
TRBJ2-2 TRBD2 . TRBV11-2 TGTGCCAGCAGCCCCGTGGGTTCCCGCGGGAGGGCCGGCGGGGAGCTGTTTTTT CASSPVGSRGRAGGELFF
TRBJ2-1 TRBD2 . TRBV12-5 TGTGCTAGTGGCGGTCTAGCGGGACCCTACAATGAGCAGTTCTTC CASGGLAGPYNEQFF
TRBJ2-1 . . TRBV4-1 TGCGCCAGCAGCCAAGCGGATCGGGGGGCTGAGCAGTTCTTC CASSQADRGAEQFF
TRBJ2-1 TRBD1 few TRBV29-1 TGCAGCGCTACTCAGCGGGACAGGGTAGCCTACAATGAGCAGTTCTTC CSATQRDRVAYNEQFF
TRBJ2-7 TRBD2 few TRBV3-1 TGTGCCAGCAGCCAAGGGGGGGGAAGGGACGAGCAGTACTTC CASSQGGGRDEQYF
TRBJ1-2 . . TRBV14 TGTGCCAGCAGTCATAAATCCCTCTATGGCTACACCTTC CASSHKSLYGYTF
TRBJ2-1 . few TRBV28 TGTGCCAGCAGCCCTACAGGGTTAGACAATGAGCAGTTCTTC CASSPTGLDNEQFF
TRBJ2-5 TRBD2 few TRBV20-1 TGCAGTGCTAAGACTAGCGGGGGGGCGCAGACCCAGTACTTC CSAKTSGGAQTQYF
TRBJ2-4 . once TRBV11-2 TGTGCCAGCAGCTTAGATCACGGACAGCCCCTAGCCAAAAACATTCAGTACTTC CASSLDHGQPLAKNIQYF
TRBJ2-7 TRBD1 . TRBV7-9 TGTGCCAGCCGATTACAGGGGGGACGCTACGAGCAGTACTTC CASRLQGGRYEQYF
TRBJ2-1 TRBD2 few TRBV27 TGTGCCAGCAGTTTTACAGGTCTAGCGGGAGTCAATGAGCAGTTCTTC CASSFTGLAGVNEQFF
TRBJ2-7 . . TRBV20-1 TGCAGCACCGGGCCGCTCGTTTCCCCCGAGCAGTACTTC CSTGPLVSPEQYF
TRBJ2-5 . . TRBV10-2 TGCGCCAGCATGGCAGCCGTCACCGATCAAGAGACCCAGTACTTC CASMAAVTDQETQYF
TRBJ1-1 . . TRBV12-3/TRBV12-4 TGTGCCAGCAGTTTATCGCCCACTGAAGCTTTCTTT CASSLSPTEAFF
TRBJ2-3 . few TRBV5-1 TGCGCCAGTAGAGTCAACGGACAGAGCACAGATACGCAGTATTTT CASRVNGQSTDTQYF
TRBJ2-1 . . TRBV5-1 TGCGCCAGCCACCTTGGGGGCAGGGGTGGGCGCAATGAGCAGTTCTTC CASHLGGRGGRNEQFF
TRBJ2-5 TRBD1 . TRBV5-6 TGTGCCAGCAGCGGCGTCCGGGACAGAACTAAAGAGACCCAGTACTTC CASSGVRDRTKETQYF
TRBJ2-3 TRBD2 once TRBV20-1 TGCAGTGCTAGACCGATGCGGGAGGTGGTAGATACGCAGTATTTT CSARPMREVVDTQYF
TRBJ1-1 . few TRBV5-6 TGTGCCAGCAGCCCGGGGGTCGGAGGAGTTAACACTGAAGCTTTCTTT CASSPGVGGVNTEAFF
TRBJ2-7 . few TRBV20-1 TGCAGTGCTAAAGGCGATAGCGCCTACGAGCAGTACTTC CSAKGDSAYEQYF
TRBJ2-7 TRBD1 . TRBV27 TGTGCCAGCAGTTCGACAGGGGCGTACTCCTACGAGCAGTACTTC CASSSTGAYSYEQYF
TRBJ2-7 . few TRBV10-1 TGCGCCAGCAGTGATCGGACGGATTCGACTTACGAGCAGTACTTC CASSDRTDSTYEQYF
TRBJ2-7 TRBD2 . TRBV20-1 TGCAGTGCATGGACTAGCGCTTACGAGCAGTACTTC CSAWTSAYEQYF
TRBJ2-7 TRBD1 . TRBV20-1 TGCAGTGCTAGAGACGCAACACAGGGGGACGAGCAGTACTTC CSARDATQGDEQYF
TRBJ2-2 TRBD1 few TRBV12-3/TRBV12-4 TGTGCCAGCAGTCACCGGGACAGGGGGCTCACCGGGGAGCTGTTTTTT CASSHRDRGLTGELFF
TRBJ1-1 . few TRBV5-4 TGTGCCAGCAGTGCCGGGACGAAGGTCATGAACACTGAAGCTTTCTTT CASSAGTKVMNTEAFF
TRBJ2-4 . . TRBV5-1 TGCGCCAGCAGCTTGACAGCCCAAAACATTCAGTACTTC CASSLTAQNIQYF
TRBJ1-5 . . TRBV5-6 TGTGCCAGCAGCGCAGGGACACAGCCCCAGCATTTT CASSAGTQPQHF
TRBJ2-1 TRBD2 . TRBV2 TGTGCCAGTGGGACTAGCGGGAGGGCCGCCCCGTTCTTC CASGTSGRAAPFF
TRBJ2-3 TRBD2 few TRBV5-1 TGCGCCAGCAGCTTTGTTTCGGGGGGTGGCACAGATACGCAGTATTTT CASSFVSGGGTDTQYF
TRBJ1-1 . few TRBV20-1 TGCAGTGCTAATCCTAGCCCCACTGAAGCTTTCTTT CSANPSPTEAFF
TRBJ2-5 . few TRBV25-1 TGTGCCAGCAGTGCCTGGCAGGGAGGAGAGACCCAGTACTTC CASSAWQGGETQYF
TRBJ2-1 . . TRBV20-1 TGCAGTGCTCCCCACGGGACTTCCCACCCCAATGAGCAGTTCTTC CSAPHGTSHPNEQFF
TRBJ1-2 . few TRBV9 TGTGCCAGCAGTTTATCCGGGTCCTACACCTTC CASSLSGSYTF
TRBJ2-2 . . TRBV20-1 TGCAGTGCCGTTCGGCAGGGGACCGGGGAGCTGTTTTTT CSAVRQGTGELFF
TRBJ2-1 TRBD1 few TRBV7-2 TGTGCCAGCAGCTTTCAGGGGACAGGGTTCAATGAGCAGTTCTTC CASSFQGTGFNEQFF
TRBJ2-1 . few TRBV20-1 TGCAGTGCTCACCGGAATGATTTCTGGGCCTTC CSAHRNDFWAF
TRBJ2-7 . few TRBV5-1 TGCGCCAGCAGCGGGGACCAAAAAAAACCCGGCTACGAGCAGTACTTC CASSGDQKKPGYEQYF
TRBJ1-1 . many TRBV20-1 TGCAGTGCTAGAGTTCTGAACACTGAAGCTTTCTTT CSARVLNTEAFF